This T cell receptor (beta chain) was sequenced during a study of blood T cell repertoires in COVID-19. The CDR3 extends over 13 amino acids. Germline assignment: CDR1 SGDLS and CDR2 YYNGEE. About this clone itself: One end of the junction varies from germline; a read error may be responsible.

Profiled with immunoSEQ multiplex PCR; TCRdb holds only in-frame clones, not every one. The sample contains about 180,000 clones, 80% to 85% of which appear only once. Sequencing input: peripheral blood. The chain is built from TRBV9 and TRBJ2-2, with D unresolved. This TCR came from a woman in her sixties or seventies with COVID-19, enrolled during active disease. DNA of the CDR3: TGTGCCAGCAGAGTAGACTACACCGGGGAGCTGTTTTTT. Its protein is CASRVDYTGELFF. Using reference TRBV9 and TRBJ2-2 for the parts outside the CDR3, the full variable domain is DSGVTQTPKHLITATGQRVTLRCSPRSGDLSVYWYQQSLDQGLQFLIQYYNGEERAKGNILERFSAQQFPDLHSELNLSSLELGDSALYFCASRVDYTGELFFGEGSRLTVL.